This T cell receptor (beta chain) was documented in a study of vaccination effects on CD4 cells after COVID-19. About the research overall: Participants received two doses of either the BNT162b2 or mRNA-1273 vaccine.

With regard to this clone: What it binds is unknown.

Germline V CDR1 and CDR2: GTSNPN, SVGIG (reference sequence). The V segment lost 0 bases and the J segment 7 bases; nucleotides outside the gene matches: 3. CDR3 length: 13 residues. TCRdb keeps only in-frame clones here, not all; method: immunoSEQ multiplex PCR. Here the sample spans around 46,000 clones, approximately 72% being singletons. Antigen-specific CD4+ T cells expanded by the ViraFEST assay with viral peptide pools were then sequenced. Isolating CD4+ T cells followed approximately 11 days of culture. Their SARS-CoV-2 infection, verified by PCR, occurred between March and December 2020. The authors replaced half the medium with IL-2 medium on days 3 and 7.

Sequencing used CD4+ T cells from PBMCs cultured with a peptide pool, obtained before COVID-19 vaccination. V gene TRBV30 combines with J gene TRBJ2-4, with 7 bases identical to TRBD2. The clonotype was recovered from a human donor who had a prior SARS-CoV-2 infection. The CDR3 sequence is CAWSVNGRNIQYF. For the CDR3, the DNA is TGTGCCTGGAGTGTAAACGGGAGGAACATTCAGTACTTC.